These 10 T cell receptor beta chains came from one sample sequenced in a study of blood T cell repertoires in COVID-19. Here immunoSEQ multiplex PCR was the method, and the copy in TCRdb shows in-frame clones only, minus some. The table shows some 180,000 clones, with 84% occurring only once. Sequenced material: PBMCs or T cells enriched from blood (not recorded which). Receptors were obtained from a woman aged 25-40 years who had been exposed to COVID-19.

CDR3 sequence (DNA): TGTGCCATCAGTAACAGGGCTAAGGACGCTGAAGCTTTCTTT. Translation gives CAISNRAKDAEAFF. V usage is TRBV10-3 and J usage is TRBJ1-1, with D tentatively TRBD1 (6 bases). This CDR3 has 14 amino acids. CDR1 and CDR2 (germline): ENHRY, SYGVKD. V lost 5 bases and J 6 bases, leaving 16 bases between the germline ends.

J is TRBJ1-3 and V is TRBV5-4, with 7 bases lining up with TRBD1. This CDR3 is built from 16 residues. The V and J ends lost 4 bases and 0 bases, in that order; junction bases with no gene match: 7. From germline, CDR1 is SGHNT and CDR2 YYREEE (reference sequence). The CDR3 sequence is CASSGNRGNSGNTIYF. The CDR3 nucleotides are TGTGCCAGCAGCGGGAACAGGGGAAACTCTGGAAACACCATATATTTT.

This rearrangement joins TRBV11-2 to TRBJ2-3; TRBD1 matches 12 bases. V was clipped by 5 bases and J by 6 bases; unmatched bases: 9. CDR3 length: 16 amino acids. Germline lookup yields CDR1 SGHAT and CDR2 FQNNGV. In nucleotides, the CDR3 is TGTGCCAGCAGCCCCCTACCGGGACAGGGGGCGGATACGCAGTATTTT. As protein: CASSPLPGQGADTQYF.

Of note for this clone: The junction and the germline gene differ at one end; a read error may be behind it. The chain has TRBV4-1 and TRBJ2-5; 8 nucleotides match TRBD2. CDR1 is MGHRA and CDR2 is YSYEKL in the germline V gene. This CDR3 region has 16 residues. This chain's CDR3 is CATSQATGGGEETQYF. DNA of the CDR3: TGCGCCACCAGCCAAGCCACGGGGGGGGGAGAAGAGACCCAGTACTTC.

V gene TRBV6-4 combines with J gene TRBJ2-3, with 12 bases fitting TRBD2. The CDR3 sequence is 16 residues long. Germline V gives CDR1 MRHNA, CDR2 SNTAGT. The V and J ends lost 3 bases and 2 bases, in that order; junction bases with no gene match: 3. The CDR3 here is CASSETSGGNTDTQYF. In DNA form, the CDR3 reads TGTGCCAGCAGTGAAACTAGCGGGGGGAACACAGATACGCAGTATTTT.

The chain uses TRBV5-6 and TRBJ1-3; D not resolved. V lost 0 bases and J lost 4, with 14 bases in between. Germline loops: CDR1 SGHDT, CDR2 YYEEEE. The CDR3 loop spans 16 amino acids. This chain's CDR3 is CASSLAPEEVGNTIYF. Here the CDR3 DNA reads TGTGCCAGCAGCTTGGCCCCGGAGGAAGTGGGAAACACCATATATTTT.

In this sample, this clone turned up a few times. The rearrangement links TRBV5-4 to TRBJ2-3; 10 bases line up with TRBD2. V trimming: 2 bases; J trimming: 0 bases; junction bases outside the gene matches: 12. Germline V gives CDR1 SGHNT, CDR2 YYREEE (reference sequence). There are 19 residues in the CDR3. DNA of the CDR3: TGTGCCAGCAGCTTTACTATCCCGGGACTAGCGACGAGCACAGATACGCAGTATTTT. Protein: CASSFTIPGLATSTDTQYF.

A single count supports this clone. The J gene is TRBJ1-1, the V gene TRBV5-1; 10 nucleotides match TRBD1. Germline lookup yields CDR1 SGHRS and CDR2 YFSETQ. Germline trimming cut 7 bases from V and 3 bases from J; bases unmatched to any gene: 6. The CDR3 is made up of 14 amino acids. For the CDR3, the DNA is TGCGCCAGCGGAGACGGGACAGGGGACACTGAAGCTTTCTTT. Translating gives CASGDGTGDTEAFF.

This chain joins TRBV3-1 (or the pseudogene TRBV3-2) and TRBJ2-7; D gene uncertain. The CDR3 runs 15 residues. Trimming stripped 0 bases from V and 2 bases from J, with 11 bases between. Germline V gene lookup returns CDR1 LGHDT and CDR2 YNNKEL (reference sequence). The CDR3, as DNA: TGTGCCAGCAGCCAAGATGCGGTTATTCCCTACGAGCAGTACTTC. Protein sequence: CASSQDAVIPYEQYF.

This clone was detected once. This sequence joins TRBV7-2 and TRBJ2-3; no definite D call. Germline V gene lookup returns CDR1 SGHTA and CDR2 FQGNSA. V lost 3 bases to trimming and J lost 5 bases, with 12 bases between them. The CDR3 has 14 residues. CDR3 nucleotides: TGTGCCAGCAGCTTCGGCCCGTACAGAGATACGCAGTATTTT. It specifies CASSFGPYRDTQYF.